Following are 17 T cell receptor beta chains from one sample sequenced in a study of blood T cells in healthy people across ages. For the second PCR, which ran for roughly 7 to 11 cycles, a sample-barcoded 5' primer and a J-beta primer mix were used. MiXCR, run by TCRdb on the 5' RACE reads, gives a single entry per CDR3 protein. The table lists about 680,000 distinct CDR3 sequences, around 45% of them singletons, with around a third in the top ten. The sample taken for sequencing was blood. These receptor sequences come from a woman aged 55 to 70 in good health.

This clonotype was seen more than once but under ten times. The chain is built from TRBV12-3 or TRBV12-4 and TRBJ1-6, with TRBD1 as a possible D gene (5 bases). The ends were cut back, 5 bases at V and 7 bases at J, with 12 bases in the middle. This CDR3 region has 14 residues. The CDR3 sequence: CASSQGIRNSPLHF. The CDR3 bases are TGTGCCAGCAGTCAGGGAATCAGGAATTCACCCCTCCACTTT.

This CDR3 reads CASSHWDSPDEQYF. The CDR3 DNA reads TGTGCCAGCAGCCACTGGGACTCCCCCGACGAGCAGTACTTC. The rearrangement joins TRBV3-1 to TRBJ2-7, with a possible D match to TRBD2 (6 bases). From germline, CDR1 is LGHDT and CDR2 YNNKEL (reference sequence). This CDR3 spans 14 amino acids. Between the trimmed V and J ends, which lost 3 bases and 5 bases, there was a span of 14 bases.

This clonotype has more than one count but fewer than ten. The chain is built from TRBV5-1 and TRBJ2-1; D is perhaps TRBD2 (6 bases). V lost 2 bases to trimming and J lost 5 bases, with 8 bases between them. Germline V gives CDR1 SGHRS, CDR2 YFSETQ. This CDR3 spans 13 amino acids. This CDR3 is CASSFWGDNEQFF. Here the CDR3 DNA reads TGCGCCAGCAGCTTTTGGGGGGACAATGAGCAGTTCTTC.

This clonotype appeared a few times. The chain is built from TRBV15 and TRBJ2-5, with D tentatively TRBD1 or TRBD2 (5 bases each). Germline V gives CDR1 LNHNV, CDR2 YYDKDF (reference sequence). With 3 bases removed from V and 5 bases from J, the gap between germline ends came to 16 bases. This CDR3 spans 15 amino acids. CDR3 sequence: CATSRGPRGGETQYF. CDR3 bases: TGTGCCACCAGCAGGGGACCCCGCGGTGGTGAGACCCAGTACTTC.

The gene calls are TRBV28 and TRBJ2-1; 11 nucleotides match TRBD2. V lost 6 bases to trimming and J lost 7 bases; unmatched junction nucleotides: 5. Germline CDR1 and CDR2: MDHEN and SYDVKM. The CDR3 is 14 residues long. CDR3 bases: TGTGCCAGCAGATGGACTAGCGGGCGTAATGAGCAGTTCTTC. Protein sequence: CASRWTSGRNEQFF.

This clonotype was found a few times. V gene TRBV7-2 combines with J gene TRBJ2-7, with no clear D. V was shortened by 1 base and J by 0 bases, with 13 bases between the two germline ends. There are 16 residues in the CDR3. CDR1 SGHTA and CDR2 FQGNSA come from the germline V gene. The CDR3: CASSLVSLQTSYEQYF. The CDR3 nucleotides are TGTGCCAGCAGCTTAGTCAGTCTGCAGACCTCCTACGAGCAGTACTTC.

The chain links TRBV7-9 to TRBJ2-5; TRBD2 aligns across 10 bases. The germline gives CDR1 SEHNR, CDR2 FQNEAQ (reference sequence). V lost 5 bases, J lost 2 bases, and 8 bases stayed unmatched. The CDR3 spans 16 residues. The CDR3 DNA is TGTGCCAGCAGCCCAGTACTAGCGGGACTACAAGAGACCCAGTACTTC. It encodes CASSPVLAGLQETQYF.

Regarding this clonotype: Compared with germline, one end of the junction differs, possibly owing to a read error. The CDR3 DNA reads as TGTGCCAGCAGCCCAAGAGGACTAGCGGCATCCCTAGCCAAAAGCATTCAGTACTTC. It yields the protein CASSPRGLAASLAKSIQYF. This rearrangement joins TRBV6-2 or TRBV6-3 to TRBJ2-4, with TRBD2 identical over 10 bases. The germline V gene has CDR1 MNHEY and CDR2 SVGEGT. The CDR3 has 19 amino acids.

This clonotype turned up a few times. The chain recombines TRBV5-1 with TRBJ2-5; tentatively, D is TRBD2 (5 bases). The germline V gene encodes CDR1 SGHRS and CDR2 YFSETQ. This CDR3 is 12 amino acids long. Trimming cost V 4 bases and J 9 bases, with 13 bases left between them. This CDR3 reads CASSAGTAAQYF. As DNA, the CDR3 is TGCGCCAGCAGCGCGGGCACGGCGGCCCAGTACTTC.

This clonotype was found once. The DNA for the CDR3 is TGTGCCAGCAGCTTAGGGGGACAGGGTATGTACGAGCAGTACTTC. Residues: CASSLGGQGMYEQYF. The chain links TRBV7-2 to TRBJ2-7; 9 bases align to TRBD1. This CDR3 is built from 15 residues. CDR1 is SGHTA and CDR2 is FQGNSA in the germline V gene. The ends lost 1 base at V and 4 bases at J; junction bases unmatched: 5.

The J gene is TRBJ2-1, the V gene TRBV5-5, with D possibly matching TRBD1 (5 bases). The CDR3 covers 14 residues. The germline V gene has CDR1 SGHKS and CDR2 YYEKEE (reference sequence). The V and J ends lost 4 bases and 13 bases respectively, with 21 bases between them. The CDR3 region has the DNA TGTGCCAGCAGCCAACCGACAGTACAAGAGACCCAGTTCTTC. Amino acids: CASSQPTVQETQFF. Combining the CDR3 with reference TRBV5-5 and TRBJ2-1 gives the whole variable domain DAGVTQSPTHLIKTRGQQVTLRCSPISGHKSVSWYQQVLGQGPQFIFQYYEKEERGRGNFPDRFSARQFPNYSSELNVNALLLGDSALYLCASSQPTVQETQFFGPGTRLTVL.

The chain is built from TRBV10-3 and TRBJ2-5, with a possible D match to TRBD1 (5 bases). V dropped 4 bases and J dropped 1 base, with 7 bases sitting between them. Germline lookup yields CDR1 ENHRY and CDR2 SYGVKD. This CDR3 region has 13 residues. CDR3 sequence: CAISVDSQETQYF. The DNA of the CDR3 is TGTGCCATCAGTGTCGACAGCCAAGAGACCCAGTACTTC.

This clonotype was seen just once. The V gene is TRBV9, the J gene TRBJ2-3, with TRBD1 matching over 8 bases. CDR3 length: 16 amino acids. Germline V gene data show CDR1 as SGDLS and CDR2 as YYNGEE. With 0 bases clipped from V and 4 bases from J, the junction kept 7 bases outside the gene matches. The CDR3 nucleotides read TGTGCCAGCAGCGTAGTAAGACAGGGGAGCGCAGATACGCAGTATTTT. Protein product: CASSVVRQGSADTQYF.

This clonotype has a single count. The chain couples TRBV6-6 to TRBJ1-6, with TRBD1 matching 9 bases. Unmatched junction bases numbered 8, after V lost 4 bases and J lost 7 bases. This CDR3 is built from 16 residues. Looked up from germline, CDR1 is MNHNY and CDR2 is SVGAGI (reference sequence). CDR3 DNA sequence: TGTGCCAGCAGTTTTTCGCCCGGGACAGGGAATTCACCCCTCCACTTT. It is translated as CASSFSPGTGNSPLHF.

This chain links TRBV29-1 with TRBJ2-7; the D gene is possibly TRBD1 (6 bases). CDR1 is SQVTM, CDR2 ANQGSEA, per germline. V was cut by 3 bases and J by 4 bases, with 16 bases left in between. The CDR3 consists of 14 residues. The CDR3 loop reads CSVDGGKRGYEQYF. CDR3 bases: TGCAGCGTTGATGGGGGCAAGAGGGGTTACGAGCAGTACTTC.

This chain joins TRBV28 and TRBJ2-3; TRBD2 aligns across 9 bases. The CDR3 is 16 residues long. With V trimmed by 5 bases and J by 0 bases, 6 bases remained unmatched. The germline V gene encodes CDR1 MDHEN and CDR2 SYDVKM. The CDR3 coding sequence is TGTGCCAGCAGTCCGACTAGCGGCACTAGCACAGATACGCAGTATTTT. The encoded protein is CASSPTSGTSTDTQYF.

The rearrangement uses TRBV4-3 and TRBJ2-5; D is ambiguous. The CDR3 consists of 15 residues. V was pared by 0 bases and J by 2 bases, with 10 bases between. The germline V gene has CDR1 LGHNA and CDR2 YSLEER. This chain's CDR3 is CASSQEQWGQETQYF. For the CDR3, the DNA is TGCGCCAGCAGCCAAGAGCAGTGGGGTCAAGAGACCCAGTACTTC.